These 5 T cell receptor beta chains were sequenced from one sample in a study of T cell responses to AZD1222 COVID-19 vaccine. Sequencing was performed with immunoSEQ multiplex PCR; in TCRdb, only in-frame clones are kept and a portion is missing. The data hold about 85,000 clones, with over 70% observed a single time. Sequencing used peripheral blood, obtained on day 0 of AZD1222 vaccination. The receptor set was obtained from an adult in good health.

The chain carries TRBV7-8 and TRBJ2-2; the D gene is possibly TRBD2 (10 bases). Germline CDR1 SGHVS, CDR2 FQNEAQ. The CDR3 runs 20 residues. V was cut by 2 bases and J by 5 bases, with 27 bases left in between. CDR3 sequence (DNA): TGTGCCAGCAGCTTATGGGGACAGGGCTCTAGCGGGAGAAGGACCGGGGAGCTGTTTTTT. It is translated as CASSLWGQGSSGRRTGELFF.

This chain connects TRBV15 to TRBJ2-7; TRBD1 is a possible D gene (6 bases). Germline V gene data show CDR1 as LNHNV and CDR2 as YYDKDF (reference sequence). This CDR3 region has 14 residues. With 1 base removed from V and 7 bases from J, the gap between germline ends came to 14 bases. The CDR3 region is CATSRGRGTREQYF. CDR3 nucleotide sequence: TGTGCCACCAGCAGAGGGCGAGGGACAAGGGAGCAGTACTTC.

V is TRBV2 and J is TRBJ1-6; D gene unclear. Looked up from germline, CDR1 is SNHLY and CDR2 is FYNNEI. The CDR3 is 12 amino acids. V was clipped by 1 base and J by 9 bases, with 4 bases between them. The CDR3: CASSEEVSPLHF. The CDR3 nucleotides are TGTGCCAGCAGTGAAGAGGTTTCACCCCTCCACTTT. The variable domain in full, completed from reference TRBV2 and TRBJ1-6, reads EPEVTQTPSHQVTQMGQEVILRCVPISNHLYFYWYRQILGQKVEFLVSFYNNEISEKSEIFDDQFSVERPDGSNFTLKIRSTKLEDSAMYFCASSEEVSPLHFGNGTRLTVT.

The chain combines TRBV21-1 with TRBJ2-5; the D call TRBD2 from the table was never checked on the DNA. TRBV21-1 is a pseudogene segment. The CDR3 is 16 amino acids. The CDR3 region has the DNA TGTGCCAGCAGCAAACCCTTGGGGCTAGCGGTGGAGACCCAGTACTTC. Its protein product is CASSKPLGLAVETQYF.

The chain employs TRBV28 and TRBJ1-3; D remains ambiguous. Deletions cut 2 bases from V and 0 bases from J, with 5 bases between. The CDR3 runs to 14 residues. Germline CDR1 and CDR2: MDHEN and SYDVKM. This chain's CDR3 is CASSLARSGNTIYF. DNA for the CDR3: TGTGCCAGCAGTTTAGCCCGCTCTGGAAACACCATATATTTT.